These 5 T cell receptor beta chains were sequenced from one sample in a study of CD8+CD57+ T cells in acquired aplastic anemia. Genomic DNA provided the template from which TCR beta VDJ and CDR3 profiles were obtained. MiXCR was run by TCRdb on the reads, yielding one entry per CDR3 protein. The data show 150,000 to 200,000 distinct CDR3 sequences, with under 70% seen just once and about half held by the top ten. Sequenced material: sorted CD4+, CD8+, or CD8+CD57+ T cells (not recorded which) from PBMCs. These receptors were collected from a human donor with severe aplastic anemia or a healthy control (not recorded which).

J is TRBJ1-1 and V is TRBV15; D possibly corresponds to TRBD1 (5 bases). The germline V gene encodes CDR1 LNHNV and CDR2 YYDKDF (reference sequence). V lost 2 bases to trimming and J lost 4 bases, with 14 bases between them. The CDR3 contains 15 residues. The CDR3 loop reads CATSRLGPPSTEAFF. As DNA, the CDR3 is TGTGCCACCAGCAGATTGGGACCGCCAAGCACTGAAGCTTTCTTT.

In this sample, this clonotype turned up many times. The V and J genes are TRBV4-3 and TRBJ2-5; D is undetermined. V lost 2 bases and J lost 5, with 12 bases in between. Germline V gene data show CDR1 as LGHNA and CDR2 as YSLEER. The CDR3 runs 14 residues. Here the CDR3 reads CASSQLGPGETQYF. CDR3 nucleotide sequence: TGCGCCAGCAGCCAATTGGGCCCCGGGGAGACCCAGTACTTC.

V is TRBV5-1 and J is TRBJ2-7; 7 bases align to TRBD1. The CDR3 covers 14 residues. The V gene end was trimmed by 0 bases and the J gene end by 1 base; junction bases not matched to a gene: 1. The germline V gene encodes CDR1 SGHRS and CDR2 YFSETQ. The CDR3 DNA is TGCGCCAGCAGCTTGGAGGGACAGTCCTACGAGCAGTACTTC. This encodes CASSLEGQSYEQYF.

This clonotype was observed many times. The chain links TRBV4-1 to TRBJ2-5; no reliable D call. V lost 1 base and J lost 2, with 2 bases in between. CDR1 MGHRA and CDR2 YSYEKL come from the germline V gene. The CDR3 totals 12 residues. The CDR3 sequence is CASSQAQETQYF. The CDR3 nucleotides are TGCGCCAGCAGCCAAGCACAAGAGACCCAGTACTTC.

The chain is built from TRBV19 and TRBJ2-3; a possible D gene is TRBD2 (5 bases). Between the trimmed V and J ends, which lost 1 base and 6 bases, there was a span of 11 bases. CDR1 is LNHDA, CDR2 SQIVND, per germline (reference sequence). The CDR3 is made up of 14 amino acids. This CDR3 is CASSIGRNTDTQYF. The CDR3 bases are TGTGCCAGTAGTATAGGGAGGAACACTGATACGCAGTATTTT.